This T cell receptor beta chain emerged from a study of blood T cell repertoires in COVID-19. About the study: The samples span acute and convalescent COVID-19 from the United States, Italy and Spain. T cells, B-cell-depleted T cells, or PBMCs provided the cDNA or gDNA that served as material.

Method: immunoSEQ multiplex PCR; TCRdb's copy keeps in-frame clones and lacks some. The top ten clones hold about 2.5% of a sample with roughly 260,000 clones, approximately 88% of them seen once. The CDR3 sequence is 17 residues long. After removal of 5 bases from V and 3 bases from J, the junction contained 9 bases not matched to a gene. CDR1 KGHSH and CDR2 LQKENI come from the germline V gene. The specimen was PBMCs or T cells enriched from blood (not recorded which). V gene TRBV18 combines with J gene TRBJ2-5; 13 nucleotides agree with TRBD2. The source of this sequence is a woman in her 30s with acute COVID-19. CDR3 in amino acids: CASSSTSGGPPKETQYF. The CDR3 DNA follows: TGTGCCAGCTCATCGACTAGCGGGGGGCCCCCAAAAGAGACCCAGTACTTC.